These T cell receptor beta chains were read from a single sample in a study of beta chain features in type 1 diabetes. Using immunoSEQ multiplex PCR, the repertoire was profiled, and TCRdb retains in-frame clones only, with some absent. The data contain 500,000 to 800,000 clones, 12% of them seen just once; the ten biggest clones take up 0.095% to 0.15%. Sequenced material: naive CD4+ T cells from blood. All receptors derive from a man between 25 and 39 years old with type 1 diabetes. Each CDR3 is given with its conserved first and last residue. A D gene is named only where the DNA matches it firmly. Only some rows state a clone size, as once, few, many or a class for expanded clones.

J: TRBJ1-6
length: 12
size: -
D: -
V: TRBV27
CDR3: CASSLQNSPLHF
DNA: TGTGCCAGCAGTTTACAAAATTCACCCCTCCACTTT

J: TRBJ2-2
length: 15
size: few
D: -
V: TRBV19
CDR3: CASSGRGRVHGELFF
DNA: TGTGCCAGTAGTGGAAGGGGAAGAGTTCACGGGGAGCTGTTTTTT

J: TRBJ2-7
length: 16
size: -
D: TRBD1
V: TRBV4-3
CDR3: CASSSLPGQGAYEQYF
DNA: TGCGCCAGCAGCTCTTTACCGGGGCAGGGGGCCTACGAGCAGTACTTC

J: TRBJ1-6
length: 13
size: -
D: -
V: TRBV6-6
CDR3: CASSGVVDSPLHF
DNA: TGTGCCAGCAGTGGTGTTGTGGATTCACCCCTCCACTTT

J: TRBJ2-5
length: 14
size: few
D: -
V: TRBV7-8
CDR3: CASSLGGPQETQYF
DNA: TGTGCCAGCAGCTTAGGAGGACCCCAAGAGACCCAGTACTTC

J: TRBJ2-3
length: 14
size: -
D: -
V: TRBV7-2
CDR3: CASSFTDRPDTQYF
DNA: TGTGCCAGCAGCTTCACGGACCGCCCAGATACGCAGTATTTT

J: TRBJ1-5
length: 14
size: -
D: -
V: TRBV5-5
CDR3: CASSLAGGDQPQHF
DNA: TGTGCCAGCAGCTTGGCCGGGGGTGATCAGCCCCAGCATTTT

J: TRBJ1-2
length: 15
size: few
D: -
V: TRBV5-1
CDR3: CASSLRGARDYGYTF
DNA: TGCGCCAGCAGTTTGCGAGGGGCGCGGGACTATGGCTACACCTTC

J: TRBJ2-5
length: 14
size: -
D: -
V: TRBV9
CDR3: CASSVTFGKETQYF
DNA: TGTGCCAGCAGCGTAACTTTCGGGAAAGAGACCCAGTACTTC

J: TRBJ2-3
length: 12
size: -
D: -
V: TRBV11-3
CDR3: CASSPGIDTQYF
DNA: TGTGCCAGCAGCCCAGGGATTGATACGCAGTATTTT

J: TRBJ1-1
length: 14
size: few
D: -
V: TRBV18
CDR3: CASSTMAVNTEAFF
DNA: TGTGCCAGCTCAACCATGGCAGTGAACACTGAAGCTTTCTTT

J: TRBJ2-7
length: 14
size: -
D: TRBD1
V: TRBV27
CDR3: CASSLTGSVHEQYF
DNA: TGTGCCAGCTCCCTGACAGGGAGTGTCCACGAGCAGTACTTC

J: TRBJ2-7
length: 13
size: -
D: TRBD1
V: TRBV29-1
CDR3: CSVTGQGSYEQYF
DNA: TGCAGCGTTACGGGACAGGGGTCCTACGAGCAGTACTTC

J: TRBJ2-1
length: 17
size: few
D: TRBD2
V: TRBV4-2
CDR3: CASSQEWTSGGADEQFF
DNA: TGTGCCAGCAGCCAAGAATGGACTAGCGGGGGGGCGGATGAGCAGTTCTTC

J: TRBJ1-5
length: 16
size: -
D: -
V: TRBV18
CDR3: CASSPRGSGGNQPQHF
DNA: TGTGCCAGCTCACCACGGGGGAGCGGAGGCAATCAGCCCCAGCATTTT

J: TRBJ1-2
length: 15
size: few
D: TRBD1
V: TRBV4-3
CDR3: CASSRAGGAGYGYTF
DNA: TGCGCCAGCAGCCGCGCAGGGGGCGCTGGCTATGGCTACACCTTC

J: TRBJ1-2
length: 15
size: -
D: -
V: TRBV5-6
CDR3: CASSLGSAQNYGYTF
DNA: TGTGCCAGCAGCTTGGGGTCAGCACAGAACTATGGCTACACCTTC

J: TRBJ1-5
length: 13
size: few
D: -
V: TRBV29-1
CDR3: CSVAISGNQPQHF
DNA: TGCAGCGTTGCGATTTCAGGGAATCAGCCCCAGCATTTT

J: TRBJ1-2
length: 14
size: -
D: TRBD1
V: TRBV7-2
CDR3: CASSFDRDLSGYTF
DNA: TGTGCCAGCAGCTTTGACAGGGACCTATCAGGCTACACCTTC

J: TRBJ2-6
length: 15
size: many
D: -
V: TRBV14
CDR3: CASSSGSSGANVLTF
DNA: TGTGCCAGCAGCTCAGGTAGCTCTGGGGCCAACGTCCTGACTTTC

J: TRBJ1-2
length: 14
size: -
D: -
V: TRBV7-9
CDR3: CASSLRAEKGGYTF
DNA: TGTGCCAGCAGCTTACGAGCAGAAAAGGGAGGCTACACCTTC

J: TRBJ2-3
length: 15
size: -
D: TRBD1
V: TRBV7-9
CDR3: CASSPGTASTDTQYF
DNA: TGTGCCAGCAGCCCTGGGACAGCTAGCACAGATACGCAGTATTTT

J: TRBJ1-1
length: 15
size: few
D: TRBD1
V: TRBV5-4
CDR3: CASSETQGAKIEAFF
DNA: TGTGCCAGCAGCGAGACACAGGGGGCGAAGATTGAAGCTTTCTTT

J: TRBJ2-4
length: 15
size: -
D: -
V: TRBV6-1
CDR3: CASSPQGVGGNIQYF
DNA: TGTGCCAGCAGTCCTCAGGGGGTGGGAGGAAACATTCAGTACTTC

J: TRBJ1-6
length: 16
size: few
D: -
V: TRBV27
CDR3: CASSLRGREHNSPLHF
DNA: TGTGCCAGCAGTTTGAGGGGAAGGGAACATAATTCACCCCTCCACTTT

J: TRBJ2-7
length: 14
size: few
D: -
V: TRBV27
CDR3: CASSAAPYSYEQYF
DNA: TGTGCCAGCAGTGCAGCCCCCTACTCCTACGAGCAGTACTTC

J: TRBJ2-7
length: 15
size: -
D: TRBD1
V: TRBV15
CDR3: CATSRATGVSYEQYF
DNA: TGTGCCACCAGCAGAGCCACAGGGGTTTCCTACGAGCAGTACTTC

J: TRBJ2-1
length: 13
size: once
D: TRBD1
V: TRBV6-1
CDR3: CASRWTGGNEQFF
DNA: TGTGCCAGCAGGTGGACAGGGGGCAATGAGCAGTTCTTC

J: TRBJ2-7
length: 14
size: -
D: -
V: TRBV25-1
CDR3: CASSEYRGGYEQYF
DNA: TGTGCCAGCAGTGAATATCGGGGTGGTTACGAGCAGTACTTC

J: TRBJ2-2
length: 15
size: -
D: -
V: TRBV5-1
CDR3: CASSFWQGGTGELFF
DNA: TGCGCCAGCAGCTTCTGGCAGGGTGGCACCGGGGAGCTGTTTTTT

J: TRBJ1-2
length: 12
size: -
D: -
V: TRBV7-9
CDR3: CASSLERGGYTF
DNA: TGTGCCAGCAGCTTAGAGCGAGGAGGCTACACCTTC

J: TRBJ2-1
length: 17
size: -
D: TRBD1
V: TRBV5-1
CDR3: CASSLVAGGISYNEQFF
DNA: TGCGCCAGCAGCTTGGTGGCAGGGGGTATTTCGTACAATGAGCAGTTCTTC

J: TRBJ2-6
length: 17
size: -
D: -
V: TRBV5-7
CDR3: CASSLAEGREGANVLTF
DNA: TGTGCCAGCAGCTTGGCCGAAGGGAGAGAAGGGGCCAACGTCCTGACTTTC

J: TRBJ1-4
length: 14
size: -
D: -
V: TRBV13
CDR3: CASSLPGVNEKLFF
DNA: TGTGCCAGCAGCTTACCCGGGGTTAATGAAAAACTGTTTTTT

J: TRBJ2-7
length: 15
size: -
D: -
V: TRBV18
CDR3: CASSPDRSSSYEQYF
DNA: TGTGCCAGCTCACCGGACAGATCGAGCTCCTACGAGCAGTACTTC

J: TRBJ1-2
length: 13
size: few
D: -
V: TRBV18
CDR3: CASSPPGDYGYTF
DNA: TGTGCCAGCTCACCACCGGGGGACTATGGCTACACCTTC

J: TRBJ2-2
length: 13
size: -
D: -
V: TRBV5-1
CDR3: CAVQGTNTGELFF
DNA: TGCGCCGTGCAGGGGACAAACACCGGGGAGCTGTTTTTT

J: TRBJ2-5
length: 13
size: few
D: -
V: TRBV5-6
CDR3: CASSLPGQETQYF
DNA: TGTGCCAGCAGCTTGCCAGGTCAAGAGACCCAGTACTTC

J: TRBJ1-1
length: 11
size: few
D: -
V: TRBV7-6
CDR3: CASSLGGEAFF
DNA: TGTGCCAGCAGCTTGGGCGGTGAAGCTTTCTTT

J: TRBJ2-5
length: 15
size: few
D: TRBD1
V: TRBV9
CDR3: CASSKGGVRAETQYF
DNA: TGTGCCAGCTCAAAAGGGGGCGTCCGGGCAGAGACCCAGTACTTC

J: TRBJ1-1
length: 11
size: -
D: -
V: TRBV11-2
CDR3: CASSTWGEAFF
DNA: TGTGCCAGCAGCACCTGGGGTGAAGCTTTCTTT

J: TRBJ1-6
length: 17
size: few
D: -
V: TRBV4-3
CDR3: CASSQDSRGVKFSPLHF
DNA: TGCGCCAGCAGCCAAGATTCGCGTGGGGTCAAGTTTTCACCCCTCCACTTT

J: TRBJ2-2
length: 16
size: -
D: TRBD2
V: TRBV11-2
CDR3: CASIPQTSGGSGELFF
DNA: TGTGCCAGCATCCCCCAGACTAGCGGGGGAAGCGGGGAGCTGTTTTTT

J: TRBJ1-6
length: 14
size: -
D: -
V: TRBV5-1
CDR3: CASSLGRSNSPLHF
DNA: TGCGCCAGCAGCTTGGGACGGTCCAATTCACCCCTCCACTTT

J: TRBJ2-5
length: 16
size: -
D: TRBD2
V: TRBV27
CDR3: CASSLGLAGARETQYF
DNA: TGTGCCAGCAGTTTAGGACTAGCGGGGGCCCGGGAGACCCAGTACTTC

J: TRBJ2-3
length: 13
size: few
D: -
V: TRBV18
CDR3: CASSPRGADTQYF
DNA: TGTGCCAGCTCACCAAGGGGGGCAGATACGCAGTATTTT

J: TRBJ2-2
length: 15
size: few
D: -
V: TRBV7-3
CDR3: CASSLRREDTGELFF
DNA: TGTGCCAGCAGCTTAAGGAGGGAAGACACCGGGGAGCTGTTTTTT

J: TRBJ2-2
length: 17
size: -
D: TRBD1
V: TRBV4-3
CDR3: CASSLTDRGFNTGELFF
DNA: TGCGCCAGCAGCCTAACGGACAGGGGGTTTAACACCGGGGAGCTGTTTTTT

J: TRBJ2-3
length: 15
size: few
D: -
V: TRBV7-2
CDR3: CASSSAGVEGYTQYF
DNA: TGTGCCAGCAGCTCAGCGGGCGTTGAGGGTTATACGCAGTATTTT

J: TRBJ1-5
length: 16
size: -
D: -
V: TRBV19
CDR3: CASTKSGGPGNQPQHF
DNA: TGTGCCAGTACCAAATCCGGGGGGCCGGGCAATCAGCCCCAGCATTTT

J: TRBJ2-7
length: 16
size: -
D: TRBD1
V: TRBV7-2
CDR3: CASSLEPGGLRFEQYF
DNA: TGTGCCAGCAGCTTGGAACCAGGGGGCTTGCGTTTCGAGCAGTACTTC

J: TRBJ2-7
length: 11
size: -
D: -
V: TRBV14
CDR3: CASSGAYEQYF
DNA: TGTGCCAGCAGCGGGGCCTACGAGCAGTACTTC

J: TRBJ1-6
length: 16
size: few
D: -
V: TRBV15
CDR3: CATSRASGRHNSPLHF
DNA: TGTGCCACCAGCAGAGCTTCAGGGCGGCATAATTCACCCCTCCACTTT

J: TRBJ2-3
length: 15
size: few
D: TRBD2
V: TRBV2
CDR3: CASSQAGGQADTQYF
DNA: TGTGCCAGCTCTCAGGCGGGGGGGCAGGCAGATACGCAGTATTTT

J: TRBJ1-2
length: 12
size: -
D: -
V: TRBV6-6
CDR3: CASSYDVYGYTF
DNA: TGTGCCAGCAGTTACGATGTCTATGGCTACACCTTC

J: TRBJ1-6
length: 14
size: few
D: -
V: TRBV5-4
CDR3: CASSLEQNNSPLHF
DNA: TGTGCCAGCAGCTTGGAACAAAATAATTCACCCCTCCACTTT

J: TRBJ2-1
length: 15
size: few
D: TRBD1
V: TRBV6-1
CDR3: CASTEPGQGYNEQFF
DNA: TGTGCCAGCACTGAACCGGGACAGGGATACAATGAGCAGTTCTTC

J: TRBJ1-2
length: 15
size: few
D: -
V: TRBV7-2
CDR3: CASSSRDSGVYGYTF
DNA: TGTGCCAGCAGCTCCCGGGATTCGGGAGTTTATGGCTACACCTTC

J: TRBJ1-3
length: 13
size: few
D: -
V: TRBV29-1
CDR3: CSVEGTSGNTIYF
DNA: TGCAGCGTTGAGGGGACGAGTGGAAACACCATATATTTT

J: TRBJ1-6
length: 13
size: few
D: -
V: TRBV12-5
CDR3: CASGLEQNSPLHF
DNA: TGTGCTAGTGGTTTGGAACAGAATTCACCCCTCCACTTT